One TCR beta chain is described in this entry. The data were obtained in a study of control samples from healthy donors and cancer patients. The data were produced by immunoSEQ multiplex PCR, yet TCRdb's version contains in-frame clones alone and is incomplete. Here the sample spans about 160,000 clones, around 94% being singletons. The V end was cut by 5 bases, the J end by 1 base, with 17 bases between. The CDR3 is 16 amino acids. Per germline, CDR1 LNHDA and CDR2 SQIVND (reference sequence). The rearrangement uses TRBV19 and TRBJ1-1, with a weak D call TRBD1 (5 bases). The clonotype comes from a man between 60 and 75 years old with colorectal cancer. Specimen: PBMCs. CDR3 in amino acids: CASSSPPGLSNTEAFF. The CDR3 region has the DNA TGTGCCAGTAGTTCCCCGCCGGGACTCTCGAACACTGAAGCTTTCTTT.